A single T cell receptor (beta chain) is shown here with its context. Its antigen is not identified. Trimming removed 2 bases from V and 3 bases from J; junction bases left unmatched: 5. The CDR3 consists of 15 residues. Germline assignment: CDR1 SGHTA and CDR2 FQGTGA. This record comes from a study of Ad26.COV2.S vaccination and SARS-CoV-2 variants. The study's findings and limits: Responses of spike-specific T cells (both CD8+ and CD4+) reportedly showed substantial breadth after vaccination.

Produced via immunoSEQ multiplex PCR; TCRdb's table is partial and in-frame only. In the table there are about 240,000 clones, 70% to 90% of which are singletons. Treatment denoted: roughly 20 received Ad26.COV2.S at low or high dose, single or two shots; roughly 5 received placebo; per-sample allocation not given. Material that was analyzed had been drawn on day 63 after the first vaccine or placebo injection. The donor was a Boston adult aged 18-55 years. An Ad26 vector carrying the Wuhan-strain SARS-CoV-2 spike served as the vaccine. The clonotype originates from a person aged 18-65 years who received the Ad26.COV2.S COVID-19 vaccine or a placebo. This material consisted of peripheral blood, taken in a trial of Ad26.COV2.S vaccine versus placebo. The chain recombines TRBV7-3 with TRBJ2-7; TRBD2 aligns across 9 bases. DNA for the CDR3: TGTGCCAGCAGCTTAGCTAGCGGGGAAGTCTACGAGCAGTACTTC. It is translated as CASSLASGEVYEQYF.